This T cell receptor (beta chain) was documented in a study of radiation and T cells in renal cell carcinoma. Germline V lookup: CDR1 SGHRS, CDR2 YFSETQ. This CDR3 has 19 residues. J was trimmed by 2 bases and V by 2 bases; bases with no gene match: 9. Sequenced by immunoSEQ multiplex PCR; TCRdb stores in-frame clones only, minus some. In the table there are about 150,000 clones, roughly 86% of which are singletons. Study-level results: No pretreatment tumor biopsies were available for baseline clonotypes.

As to time point: blood 2 weeks post-SBRT. Stated treatment: 15 Gy SBRT to primary tumor, nephrectomy 4 weeks later. As for this clone: The antigen is undetermined.

This TCR came from a woman in her forties or fifties with renal cell carcinoma. This chain joins TRBV5-1 and TRBJ2-6, with 11 bases lining up with TRBD1. The sequencing here drew on blood, taken from a patient whose treatment included radiotherapy and nephrectomy. The CDR3 region is CASSFVPPGQGAGANVLTF. In DNA form, the CDR3 reads TGCGCCAGCAGCTTCGTACCCCCGGGACAGGGGGCTGGGGCCAACGTCCTGACTTTC.